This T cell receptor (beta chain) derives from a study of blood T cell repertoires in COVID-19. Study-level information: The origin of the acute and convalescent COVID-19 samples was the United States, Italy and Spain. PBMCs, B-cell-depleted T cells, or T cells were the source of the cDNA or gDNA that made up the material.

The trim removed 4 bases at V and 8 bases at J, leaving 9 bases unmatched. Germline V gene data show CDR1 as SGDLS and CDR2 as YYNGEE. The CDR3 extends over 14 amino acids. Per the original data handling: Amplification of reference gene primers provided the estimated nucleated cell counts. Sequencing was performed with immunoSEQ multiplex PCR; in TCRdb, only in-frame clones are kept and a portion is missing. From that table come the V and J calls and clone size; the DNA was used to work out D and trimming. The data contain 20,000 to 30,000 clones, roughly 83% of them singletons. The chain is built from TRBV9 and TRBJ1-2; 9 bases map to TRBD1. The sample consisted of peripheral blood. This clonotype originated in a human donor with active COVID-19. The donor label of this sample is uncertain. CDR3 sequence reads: CASSNRGQYNGYTF. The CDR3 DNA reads TGTGCCAGCAGCAACAGGGGGCAGTACAACGGCTACACCTTC.